The 19 T cell receptor beta chains below were found in one sample sequenced in a study of Ad26.COV2.S vaccination and SARS-CoV-2 variants. Only in-frame clones appear in the TCRdb table, and some are missing; sequencing was by immunoSEQ multiplex PCR. The sample has hundreds of thousands of clones, 80% to 90% seen once. As to treatment: some 20 received Ad26.COV2.S at low or high dose, single or two shots; about five received placebo; per-sample allocation not given. All samples were drawn on day 63, counting from the first vaccine or placebo injection. This specimen consisted of peripheral blood, obtained in a trial of Ad26.COV2.S vaccine versus placebo. Source of these receptors: a person between 18 and 59 years old who received the Ad26.COV2.S COVID-19 vaccine or a placebo.

The chain recombines TRBV5-8 with TRBJ1-5; D perhaps matches TRBD1 (5 bases). In germline, CDR1 is SGHTS, CDR2 YDEGEE. Between the trimmed V and J ends, which lost 5 bases and 4 bases, there was a span of 7 bases. This CDR3 is 12 amino acids long. The chain's CDR3 is CASRGLNQPQHF. For the CDR3, the DNA is TGTGCCAGCAGGGGACTAAATCAGCCCCAGCATTTT.

The chain employs TRBV9 and TRBJ2-5, with D tentatively TRBD2 (6 bases). Trimming left V 2 bases short and J 5 bases short, with 10 bases between. Germline assignment: CDR1 SGDLS and CDR2 YYNGEE. This CDR3 region has 13 residues. In DNA form, the CDR3 reads TGTGCCAGCAGCGTCTGGGCGGGGGAGACCCAGTACTTC. It yields the protein CASSVWAGETQYF.

To note about this clone: This sample also contains other DNA sequences that code for the same CDR3. The J gene is TRBJ2-2, the V gene TRBV29-1, with no clear D. Trimming shortened V by 4 bases and J by 4 bases, and 4 bases separated the two germline ends. This CDR3 has 11 residues. Germline-derived CDR1 and CDR2 are SQVTM and ANQGSEA. The CDR3 loop is CSVGGTGELFF. DNA of the CDR3: TGCAGCGTTGGGGGCACCGGGGAGCTGTTTTTT.

The chain joins TRBV5-1 to TRBJ1-1; TRBD1 aligns across 7 bases. V shed 2 bases, J shed 4 bases, and the junction held 5 bases outside the gene matches. This CDR3 contains 14 residues. In germline, CDR1 is SGHRS, CDR2 YFSETQ. CDR3 coding DNA: TGCGCCAGCAGCTTCGATGGGACAGTCACTGAAGCTTTCTTT. Translation: CASSFDGTVTEAFF.

This chain connects TRBV5-1 to TRBJ1-4; D not certain. There are 14 residues in the CDR3. Germline CDR1 SGHRS, CDR2 YFSETQ. The V and J ends lost 4 bases and 8 bases respectively, with 15 bases between them. CDR3 amino acids: CASSVTRAGEKLFF. In nucleotides, the CDR3 is TGCGCCAGCAGCGTGACTCGCGCCGGGGAAAAACTGTTTTTT.

The chain uses TRBV4-3 and TRBJ1-5, with D uncertain. Trimming took off 1 base at V and 3 bases at J, with 7 bases between the two ends. CDR1 and CDR2 (germline): LGHNA, YSLEER. The CDR3 length is 14 residues. The CDR3 DNA is TGCGCCAGCAGCCAAGTCGCGTTCAATCAGCCCCAGCATTTT. Its protein is CASSQVAFNQPQHF.

The chain uses TRBV18 and TRBJ2-5; TRBD2 is a possible D gene (6 bases). Germline V lookup: CDR1 KGHSH, CDR2 LQKENI. Trimming took off 3 bases at V and 5 bases at J, with 25 bases between the two ends. The CDR3 has 18 amino acids. DNA of the CDR3: TGTGCCAGCTCACCCAACCCCGGGACTTCGGGAACCGGGGAGACCCAGTACTTC. Residues: CASSPNPGTSGTGETQYF.

J is TRBJ1-3 and V is TRBV3-1 (or the pseudogene TRBV3-2); D ambiguous. Germline CDR1 reads LGHDT; CDR2 reads YNNKEL (reference sequence). This CDR3 region has 14 residues. The V and J ends lost 6 bases and 1 base respectively, with 10 bases between them. This CDR3 reads CASRLRGSGNTIYF. In DNA form, the CDR3 reads TGTGCCAGCAGGCTGCGGGGTTCTGGAAACACCATATATTTT.

This rearrangement joins TRBV27 to TRBJ1-6; maybe TRBD1 (5 bases). The CDR3 consists of 15 residues. Per the germline V gene, CDR1 is MNHEY and CDR2 is SMNVEV (reference sequence). V shed 8 bases and J shed 6 bases, with 17 bases lying between them. The CDR3 DNA is TGTGCCAGCCGGGGGGGGGTGCGAGCTAATTCACCCCTCCACTTT. Its translation is CASRGGVRANSPLHF.

The genes are TRBV11-3 and TRBJ2-7, with D perhaps TRBD1 or TRBD2 (5 bases each). The CDR3 loop spans 14 amino acids. Germline loops: CDR1 SGHNT, CDR2 YENEEA. The ends were cut back, 6 bases at V and 2 bases at J, with 14 bases in the middle. CDR3 sequence (DNA): TGTGCCAGCAGTATGGGACCAAGTGCCTACGAGCAGTACGTC. This sequence encodes CASSMGPSAYEQYV.

The chain is built from TRBV5-1 and TRBJ1-2, with D uncertain. The CDR3 is 18 amino acids. V lost 0 bases and J 4 bases, leaving 22 bases between the germline ends. In germline, CDR1 is SGHRS, CDR2 YFSETQ. The CDR3 loop is CASSLENRRGSFSYGYTF. The CDR3 region has the DNA TGCGCCAGCAGCTTGGAGAACCGTAGAGGCAGCTTCTCCTATGGCTACACCTTC.

The chain links TRBV5-6 to TRBJ2-3; D is ambiguous. This CDR3 spans 13 amino acids. V dropped 4 bases and J dropped 0 bases, with 6 bases sitting between them. The germline CDR1 and CDR2 sequences are SGHDT and YYEEEE. CDR3 in DNA: TGTGCCAGCAGCGGATCTAGCACAGATACGCAGTATTTT. Encoded protein: CASSGSSTDTQYF.

The chain recombines TRBV6-5 with TRBJ1-2; D is ambiguous. Germline-derived CDR1 and CDR2 are MNHEY and SVGAGI. CDR3 length: 10 amino acids. V gave up 6 bases and J gave up 8 bases, with 7 bases separating them. The CDR3 DNA is TGTGCCAGCAGAGCCTGGGGCTACACCTTC. Protein sequence: CASRAWGYTF.

This chain connects TRBV20-1 to TRBJ1-2; D ambiguous. Germline CDR1 DFQATT, CDR2 SNEGSKA (reference sequence). The CDR3 spans 11 residues. V lost 4 bases to trimming and J lost 7 bases, with 10 bases between them. CDR3 region: CSATYTVGYTF. The DNA of the CDR3 is TGCAGTGCTACCTACACGGTTGGCTACACCTTC.

This sequence joins TRBV28 and TRBJ2-1, with TRBD2 matching 8 bases. CDR1 is MDHEN, CDR2 SYDVKM, per germline. Trimming removed 4 bases from V and 4 bases from J; junction bases left unmatched: 9. The CDR3 length is 16 residues. This chain's CDR3 is CASSYGGAMGYNEQFF. CDR3 nucleotide sequence: TGTGCCAGCAGTTACGGGGGGGCCATGGGTTACAATGAGCAGTTCTTC.

The chain links TRBV29-1 to TRBJ1-1; D gene uncertain. The CDR3 is 12 amino acids. CDR1 is SQVTM and CDR2 is ANQGSEA in the germline V gene. Trimming pared 3 bases from V and 11 bases from J, leaving 16 bases between. This CDR3 reads CSVDLGAGAAFF. CDR3 DNA sequence: TGCAGCGTTGATTTGGGAGCGGGCGCGGCTTTCTTT.

The genes are TRBV9 and TRBJ2-1; tentatively, D is TRBD2 (6 bases). The V gene lost 0 bases and the J gene lost 6 bases, with 7 bases spanning the gap. The CDR3 consists of 13 residues. Germline lookup yields CDR1 SGDLS and CDR2 YYNGEE. The CDR3: CASSVGDSNEQFF. The CDR3 region has the DNA TGTGCCAGCAGCGTAGGGGACTCCAATGAGCAGTTCTTC.

CDR3 sequence: CASSYIAGGTETQYF. The CDR3 nucleotides read TGTGCCAGCAGTTACATCGCGGGAGGGACAGAGACCCAGTACTTC. The chain uses TRBV6-6 and TRBJ2-5, with 9 bases aligning to TRBD2. V lost 2 bases to trimming and J lost 4 bases; unmatched junction nucleotides: 5. Germline-derived CDR1 and CDR2 are MNHNY and SVGAGI (reference sequence). The CDR3 totals 15 residues.

The chain is built from TRBV5-1 and TRBJ1-5, with a possible D match to TRBD1 (5 bases). Germline CDR1 is SGHRS and CDR2 is YFSETQ. The CDR3 is 16 amino acids. The V end lost 1 base, the J end lost 3 bases, and 14 bases lay between the germline ends. The DNA of the CDR3 is TGCGCCAGCAGCTTGTATGGGGGTGAGGTCAATCAGCCCCAGCATTTT. Amino acids: CASSLYGGEVNQPQHF.